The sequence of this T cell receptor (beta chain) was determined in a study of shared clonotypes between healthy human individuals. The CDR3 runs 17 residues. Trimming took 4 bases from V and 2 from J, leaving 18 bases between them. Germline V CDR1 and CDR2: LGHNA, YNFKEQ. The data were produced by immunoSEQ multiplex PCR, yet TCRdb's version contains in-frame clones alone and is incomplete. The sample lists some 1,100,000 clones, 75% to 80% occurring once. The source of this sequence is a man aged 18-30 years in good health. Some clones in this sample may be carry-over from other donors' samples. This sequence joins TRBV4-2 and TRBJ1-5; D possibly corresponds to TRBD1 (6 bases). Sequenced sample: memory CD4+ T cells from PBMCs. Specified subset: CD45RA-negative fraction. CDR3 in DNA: TGTGCCAGCAGCCGAGAAGGGGGGGCCGGCGGCAATCAGCCCCAGCATTTT. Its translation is CASSREGGAGGNQPQHF.